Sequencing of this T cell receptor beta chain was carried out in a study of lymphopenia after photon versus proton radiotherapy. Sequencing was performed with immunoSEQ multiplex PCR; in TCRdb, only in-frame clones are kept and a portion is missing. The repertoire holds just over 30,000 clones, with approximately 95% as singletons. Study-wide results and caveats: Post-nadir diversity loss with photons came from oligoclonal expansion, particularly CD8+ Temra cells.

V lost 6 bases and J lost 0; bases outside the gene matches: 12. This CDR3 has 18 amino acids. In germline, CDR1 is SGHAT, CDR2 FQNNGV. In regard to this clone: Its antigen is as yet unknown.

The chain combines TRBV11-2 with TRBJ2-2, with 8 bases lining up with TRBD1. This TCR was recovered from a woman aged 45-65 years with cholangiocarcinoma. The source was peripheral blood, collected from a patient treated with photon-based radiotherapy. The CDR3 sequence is CASSLYRHRGTNTGELFF. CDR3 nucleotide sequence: TGTGCCAGCAGTTTATATCGACACAGGGGGACGAACACCGGGGAGCTGTTTTTT.